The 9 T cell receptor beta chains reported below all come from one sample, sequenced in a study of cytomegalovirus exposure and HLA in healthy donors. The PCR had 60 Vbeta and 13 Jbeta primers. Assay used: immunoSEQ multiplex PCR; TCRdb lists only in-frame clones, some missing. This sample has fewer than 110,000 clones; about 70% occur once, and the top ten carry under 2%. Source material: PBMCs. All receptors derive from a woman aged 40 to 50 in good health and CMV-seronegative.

In DNA form, the CDR3 reads TGTGCCAGCTCGTCCGGGACAGGGCTGTCCTACGAGCAGTACTTC. This encodes CASSSGTGLSYEQYF. The V and J genes are TRBV18 and TRBJ2-7; 9 bases match TRBD1. Trimming at V came to 6 bases and at J to 1 base, leaving 7 bases not matched to a gene. The germline gives CDR1 KGHSH, CDR2 LQKENI. The CDR3 is 15 amino acids.

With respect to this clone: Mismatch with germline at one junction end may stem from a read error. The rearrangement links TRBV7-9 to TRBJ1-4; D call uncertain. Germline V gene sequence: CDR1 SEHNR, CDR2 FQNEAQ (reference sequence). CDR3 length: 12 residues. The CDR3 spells CSSSAPDEKLFF. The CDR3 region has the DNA TGTTCCAGCAGCGCCCCGGATGAAAAACTGTTTTTT.

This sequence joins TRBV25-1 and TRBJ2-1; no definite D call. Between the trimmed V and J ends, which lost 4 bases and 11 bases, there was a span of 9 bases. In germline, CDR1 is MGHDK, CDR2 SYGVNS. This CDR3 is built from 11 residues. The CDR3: CASSVETKQFF. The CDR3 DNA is TGTGCCAGCAGTGTGGAGACCAAGCAGTTCTTC.

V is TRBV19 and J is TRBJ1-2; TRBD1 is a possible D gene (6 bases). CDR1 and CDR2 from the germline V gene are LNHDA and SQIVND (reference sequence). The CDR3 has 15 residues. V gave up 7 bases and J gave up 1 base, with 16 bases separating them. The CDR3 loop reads CASKTTGAINYGYTF. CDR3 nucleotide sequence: TGTGCCAGTAAAACGACAGGAGCCATTAACTATGGCTACACCTTC.

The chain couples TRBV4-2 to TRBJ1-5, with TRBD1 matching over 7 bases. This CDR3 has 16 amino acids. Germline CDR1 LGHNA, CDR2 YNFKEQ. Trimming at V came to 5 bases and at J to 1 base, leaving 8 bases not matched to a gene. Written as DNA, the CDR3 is TGTGCCAGCAGCTATAAACAGGGGACCAGCAATCAGCCCCAGCATTTT. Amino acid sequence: CASSYKQGTSNQPQHF.

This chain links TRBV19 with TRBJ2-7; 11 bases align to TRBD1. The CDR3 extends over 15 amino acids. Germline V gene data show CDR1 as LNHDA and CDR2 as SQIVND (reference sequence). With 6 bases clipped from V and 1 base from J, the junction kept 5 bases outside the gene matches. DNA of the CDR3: TGTGCCAGTAGCGCTCGGGACAGGGGGTCCTACGAGCAGTACTTC. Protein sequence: CASSARDRGSYEQYF.

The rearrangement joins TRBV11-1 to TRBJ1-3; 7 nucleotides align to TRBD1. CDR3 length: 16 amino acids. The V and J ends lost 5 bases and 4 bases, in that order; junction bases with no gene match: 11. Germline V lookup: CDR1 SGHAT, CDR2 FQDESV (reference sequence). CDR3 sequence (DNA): TGTGCCAGCAGCCAAGGCGACAGGGCTCGCGGAAACACCATATATTTT. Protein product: CASSQGDRARGNTIYF.

The CDR3 DNA sequence: TGTGCCAGCAGCTTAGATACAACAGATACGCAGTATTTT. Translated: CASSLDTTDTQYF. The chain couples TRBV11-2 to TRBJ2-3; D is uncertain. The CDR3 extends over 13 amino acids. V was pared by 0 bases and J by 3 bases, with 4 bases between. Germline V gives CDR1 SGHAT, CDR2 FQNNGV.

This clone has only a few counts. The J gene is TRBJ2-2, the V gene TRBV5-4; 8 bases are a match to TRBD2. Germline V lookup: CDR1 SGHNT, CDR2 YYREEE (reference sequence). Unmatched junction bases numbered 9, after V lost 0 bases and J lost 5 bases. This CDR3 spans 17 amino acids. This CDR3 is CASSLAESASGTGELFF. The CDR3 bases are TGTGCCAGCAGCTTGGCGGAGTCGGCTAGCGGGACCGGGGAGCTGTTTTTT.